This T cell receptor beta chain was documented in a study of cytomegalovirus exposure and HLA in healthy donors. Whole-study results and caveats: HLA alleles were associated with some 16,000 TCR beta sequences in a later analysis at 0.05 false discovery rate. A list of 150 to 200 TCR beta chains associated with cytomegalovirus was given.

On this clone: Its antigen is unknown.

In the PCR, 60 Vbeta and 13 Jbeta primers were used. TCRdb's copy holds only in-frame clones and misses some; the assay was immunoSEQ multiplex PCR. Among some 100,000 clones listed, roughly 79% were seen once. V was cut by 7 bases and J by 2 bases, with 14 bases left in between. This CDR3 has 15 residues. CDR1 is SNHLY and CDR2 is FYNNEI in the germline V gene. Those who donated were healthy bone marrow donors. The source material was PBMCs. This clonotype was obtained from a woman between 50 and 59 years old in good health and CMV-seropositive. The rearrangement joins TRBV2 to TRBJ2-2; TRBD2 might be the D (5 bases). CDR3 region: CASMRDSSNTGELFF. The CDR3 nucleotides read TGTGCCAGCATGAGGGATAGCTCTAACACCGGGGAGCTGTTTTTT.